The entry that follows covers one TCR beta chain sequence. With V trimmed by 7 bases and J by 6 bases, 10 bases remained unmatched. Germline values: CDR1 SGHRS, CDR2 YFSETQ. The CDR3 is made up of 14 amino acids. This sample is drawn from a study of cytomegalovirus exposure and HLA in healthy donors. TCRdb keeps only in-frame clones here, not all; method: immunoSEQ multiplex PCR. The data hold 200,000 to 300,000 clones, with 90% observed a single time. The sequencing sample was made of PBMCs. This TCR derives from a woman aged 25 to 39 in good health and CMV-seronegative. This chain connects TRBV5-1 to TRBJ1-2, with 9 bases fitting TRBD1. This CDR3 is CASRPGQGYDGYTF. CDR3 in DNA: TGCGCCAGCCGTCCGGGACAGGGATACGATGGCTACACCTTC.